Shown below are 16 T cell receptor beta chains from a single sample sequenced in a study of blood T cell repertoires in COVID-19. Sequencing was performed with immunoSEQ multiplex PCR; in TCRdb, only in-frame clones are kept and a portion is missing. The sample records 80,000 to 95,000 clones, roughly three quarters being singletons. Sequencing used peripheral blood. Source of these receptors: a woman aged 80 or older with acute or convalescent COVID-19.

This chain uses TRBV7-9 with TRBJ2-5, with D unclear. The CDR3 is 11 amino acids. The germline V and J ends were trimmed by 7 bases and 9 bases, with 12 bases remaining between them. Germline V gene lookup returns CDR1 SEHNR and CDR2 FQNEAQ (reference sequence). Here the CDR3 reads CASTLGWAQYF. DNA of the CDR3: TGTGCCAGCACCCTAGGATGGGCCCAGTACTTC.

This clone was detected only a few times. The chain joins TRBV2 to TRBJ1-2, with D possibly being TRBD1 (5 bases). CDR1 and CDR2 (germline): SNHLY, FYNNEI. The CDR3 sequence is 17 residues long. The V end was cut by 2 bases, the J end by 4 bases, with 20 bases between. The CDR3 here is CASSEREGRSLGYGYTF. The CDR3 DNA is TGTGCCAGCAGTGAACGGGAGGGGAGATCCTTGGGCTATGGCTACACCTTC.

V is TRBV19 and J is TRBJ1-2; maybe TRBD1 (5 bases). The ends were cut back, 10 bases at V and 7 bases at J, with 16 bases in the middle. CDR1 LNHDA and CDR2 SQIVND come from the germline V gene (reference sequence). CDR3 length: 12 amino acids. The CDR3 coding sequence is TGTGCCACCCAACCGACAGCGGGTGGCTACACCTTC. Its translation: CATQPTAGGYTF.

This clone appeared once. The chain carries TRBV30 and TRBJ1-1, with TRBD1 matching over 9 bases. Germline CDR1 GTSNPN, CDR2 SVGIG (reference sequence). After removal of 3 bases from V and 11 bases from J, the junction contained 10 bases not matched to a gene. The CDR3 runs to 13 residues. Written as DNA, the CDR3 is TGTGCCTGGAGCCAGCAGGGGACAGGGAAGGCTTTCTTT. Its protein is CAWSQQGTGKAFF. The full variable domain, in which reference TRBV30 and TRBJ1-1 provide the parts outside the CDR3, is SQTIHQWPATLVQPVGSPLSLECTVEGTSNPNLYWYRQAAGRGLQLLFYSVGIGQISSEVPQNLSASRPQDRQFILSSKKLLLSDSGFYLCAWSQQGTGKAFFGQGTRLTVV.

This clone was seen ten or more times. The rearrangement links TRBV19 to TRBJ1-5; D unclear. The CDR3 contains 14 residues. The V gene lost 6 bases and the J gene lost 0 bases, with 9 bases spanning the gap. CDR1 and CDR2 (germline): LNHDA, SQIVND (reference sequence). CDR3 sequence reads: CASSGVGSNQPQHF. DNA of the CDR3: TGTGCCAGTAGCGGGGTGGGTAGCAATCAGCCCCAGCATTTT. Full variable domain (rest looked up from reference TRBV19 and TRBJ1-5): DGGITQSPKYLFRKEGQNVTLSCEQNLNHDAMYWYRQDPGQGLRLIYYSQIVNDFQKGDIAEGYSVSREKKESFPLTVTSAQKNPTAFYLCASSGVGSNQPQHFGDGTRLSIL.

This rearrangement joins TRBV2 to TRBJ2-7; 9 bases agree with TRBD1. CDR1 and CDR2 from the germline V gene are SNHLY and FYNNEI. The CDR3 totals 14 residues. The ends lost 5 bases at V and 3 bases at J; junction bases unmatched: 5. The CDR3 reads CASSITGGIYEQYF. DNA of the CDR3: TGTGCCAGCAGTATTACAGGGGGCATCTACGAGCAGTACTTC.

This clone appeared a single time. The V call is TRBV6-2 or TRBV6-3, the J call TRBJ1-1; 9 bases map to TRBD1. The length of the CDR3 is 18 residues. J was trimmed by 0 bases and V by 5 bases; bases with no gene match: 13. Germline V gives CDR1 MNHEY, CDR2 SVGEGT. CDR3: CASSGSGTGPLMNTEAFF. The CDR3 nucleotides are TGTGCCAGCAGTGGCTCCGGGACAGGGCCTTTAATGAACACTGAAGCTTTCTTT.

The genes are TRBV6-2 or TRBV6-3 and TRBJ1-5; unclear D gene. The V end lost 4 bases, the J end lost 0 bases, and 4 bases lay between the germline ends. Germline V gene sequence: CDR1 MNHEY, CDR2 SVGEGT. This CDR3 has 13 amino acids. The CDR3 reads CASSWASNQPQHF. The CDR3 coding sequence is TGTGCCAGCAGTTGGGCTAGCAATCAGCCCCAGCATTTT.

The rearrangement uses TRBV6-1 and TRBJ1-2; D is perhaps TRBD1 (5 bases). The V end was cut by 2 bases, the J end by 8 bases, with 18 bases between. The CDR3 totals 15 residues. The germline CDR1 and CDR2 sequences are MNHNS and SASEGT. This chain's CDR3 is CASSERVGGDGGYTF. The CDR3 DNA is TGTGCCAGCAGTGAAAGGGTCGGGGGGGATGGCGGCTACACCTTC.

The chain's CDR3 is CAWRGQVEYNEQFF. The CDR3 bases are TGTGCCTGGAGGGGACAGGTAGAGTACAATGAGCAGTTCTTC. The rearrangement joins TRBV30 to TRBJ2-1, with TRBD1 matching 8 bases. CDR1 is GTSNPN, CDR2 SVGIG, per germline (reference sequence). This CDR3 spans 14 amino acids. V shed 3 bases and J 4 bases; nucleotides not matched to a gene: 5.

For this clone: Different DNA sequences within this sample yield the same CDR3. The chain carries TRBV3-1 (or the pseudogene TRBV3-2) and TRBJ2-3; TRBD2 might be the D (6 bases). The germline CDR1 and CDR2 sequences are LGHDT and YNNKEL (reference sequence). The CDR3 totals 13 residues. V shed 1 base and J shed 4 bases, with 6 bases lying between them. The CDR3 loop reads CASSQGGADTQYF. CDR3 nucleotides: TGTGCCAGCAGCCAAGGGGGGGCAGATACGCAGTATTTT.

This chain links TRBV4-3 with TRBJ1-1; 9 bases are a match to TRBD1. Losses at the gene ends were 4 bases for V and 6 bases for J; bases not matched to a gene: 9. Germline V lookup: CDR1 LGHNA, CDR2 YSLEER. The CDR3 totals 15 residues. CDR3 protein: CASSRTGTGISEAFF. In DNA, the CDR3 is TGCGCCAGCAGCCGGACCGGGACAGGGATCTCTGAAGCTTTCTTT.

The V gene is TRBV5-1, the J gene TRBJ1-1, with D perhaps matching TRBD1 (6 bases). The CDR3 sequence is 14 residues long. The germline V gene has CDR1 SGHRS and CDR2 YFSETQ. V was trimmed by 3 bases and J by 4 bases, leaving 13 bases between them. CDR3 in amino acids: CASSSTGLSTEAFF. CDR3 nucleotides: TGCGCCAGCAGCTCTACAGGGTTGAGCACTGAAGCTTTCTTT. The complete variable domain, with remaining parts taken from reference TRBV5-1 and TRBJ1-1, reads KAGVTQTPRYLIKTRGQQVTLSCSPISGHRSVSWYQQTPGQGLQFLFEYFSETQRNKGNFPGRFSGRQFSNSRSEMNVSTLELGDSALYLCASSSTGLSTEAFFGQGTRLTVV.

The chain is built from TRBV10-2 and TRBJ2-7; 8 nucleotides match TRBD1. CDR1 WSHSY and CDR2 SAAADI come from the germline V gene. V lost 9 bases, J lost 0 bases, and 7 bases stayed unmatched. CDR3 size: 14 residues. Written as DNA, the CDR3 is TGCGCCAGTTCTTCGGACAGGGCCTCCTACGAGCAGTACTTC. Translation gives CASSSDRASYEQYF.

This clone was observed a few times. The chain links TRBV7-9 to TRBJ1-2, with 7 positions matching TRBD1. V shed 5 bases and J 5 bases; nucleotides not matched to a gene: 5. Per the germline V gene, CDR1 is SEHNR and CDR2 is FQNEAQ (reference sequence). The CDR3 extends over 13 amino acids. In DNA form, the CDR3 reads TGTGCCAGCAGCCTGACAGGGAGATATGGCTACACCTTC. Translation: CASSLTGRYGYTF.

The genes are TRBV19 and TRBJ1-2, with 7 bases fitting TRBD1. V dropped 4 bases and J dropped 4; count of bases not matched to a gene: 3. CDR1 is LNHDA and CDR2 is SQIVND in the germline V gene (reference sequence). CDR3 length equals 13 residues. The CDR3 here is CASSTGTAYGYTF. For the CDR3, the DNA is TGTGCCAGTAGTACAGGGACAGCCTATGGCTACACCTTC. Full variable domain (missing parts from reference TRBV19 and TRBJ1-2): DGGITQSPKYLFRKEGQNVTLSCEQNLNHDAMYWYRQDPGQGLRLIYYSQIVNDFQKGDIAEGYSVSREKKESFPLTVTSAQKNPTAFYLCASSTGTAYGYTFGSGTRLTVV.